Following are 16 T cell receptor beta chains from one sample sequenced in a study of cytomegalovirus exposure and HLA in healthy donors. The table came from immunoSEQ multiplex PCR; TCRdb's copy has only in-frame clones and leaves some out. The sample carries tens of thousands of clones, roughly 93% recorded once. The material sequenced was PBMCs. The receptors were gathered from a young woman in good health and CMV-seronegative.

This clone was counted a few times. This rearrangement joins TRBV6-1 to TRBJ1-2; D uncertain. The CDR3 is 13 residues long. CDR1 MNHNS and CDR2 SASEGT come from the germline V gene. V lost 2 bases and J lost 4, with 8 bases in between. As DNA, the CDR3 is TGTGCCAGCAGTGAAAGCGGCGGCTATGGCTACACCTTC. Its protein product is CASSESGGYGYTF.

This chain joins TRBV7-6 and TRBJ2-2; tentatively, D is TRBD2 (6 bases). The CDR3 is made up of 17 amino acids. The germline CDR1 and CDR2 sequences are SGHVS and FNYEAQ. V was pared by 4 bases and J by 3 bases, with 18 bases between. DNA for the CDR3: TGTGCCAGCAGCTGGAGGGTTCGGTCTACACACACCGGGGAGCTGTTTTTT. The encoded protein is CASSWRVRSTHTGELFF.

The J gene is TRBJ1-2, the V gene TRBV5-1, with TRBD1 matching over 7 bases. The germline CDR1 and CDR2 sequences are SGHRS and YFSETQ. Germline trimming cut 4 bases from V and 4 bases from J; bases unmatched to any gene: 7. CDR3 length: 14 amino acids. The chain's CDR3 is CASSLSTGIYGYTF. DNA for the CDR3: TGCGCCAGCAGCCTTTCGACAGGGATCTATGGCTACACCTTC.

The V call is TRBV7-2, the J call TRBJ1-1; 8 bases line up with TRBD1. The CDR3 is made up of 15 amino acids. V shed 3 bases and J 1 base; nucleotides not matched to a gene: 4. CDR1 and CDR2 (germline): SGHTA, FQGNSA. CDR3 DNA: TGTGCCAGCAGCTTCCCCGGGACAGGGAACACTGAAGCTTTCTTT. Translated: CASSFPGTGNTEAFF.

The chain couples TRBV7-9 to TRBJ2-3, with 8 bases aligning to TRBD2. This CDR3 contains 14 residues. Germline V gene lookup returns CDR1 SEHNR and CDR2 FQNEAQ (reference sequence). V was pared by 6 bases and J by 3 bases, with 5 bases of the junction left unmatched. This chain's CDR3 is CASRSGRLTDTQYF. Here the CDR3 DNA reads TGTGCCAGCAGAAGCGGGAGATTGACAGATACGCAGTATTTT.

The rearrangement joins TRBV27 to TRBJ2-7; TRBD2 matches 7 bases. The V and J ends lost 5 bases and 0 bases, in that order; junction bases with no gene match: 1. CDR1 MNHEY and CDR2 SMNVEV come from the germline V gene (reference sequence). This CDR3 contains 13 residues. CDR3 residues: CASSRTSSYEQYF. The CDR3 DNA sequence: TGTGCCAGCAGTCGGACTAGCTCCTACGAGCAGTACTTC.

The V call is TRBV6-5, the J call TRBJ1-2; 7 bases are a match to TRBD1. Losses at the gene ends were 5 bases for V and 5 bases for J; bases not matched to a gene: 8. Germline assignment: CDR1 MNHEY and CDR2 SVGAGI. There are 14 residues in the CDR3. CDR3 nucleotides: TGTGCCAGCAGTCCGAACAGGGGCCCATATGGCTACACCTTC. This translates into CASSPNRGPYGYTF.

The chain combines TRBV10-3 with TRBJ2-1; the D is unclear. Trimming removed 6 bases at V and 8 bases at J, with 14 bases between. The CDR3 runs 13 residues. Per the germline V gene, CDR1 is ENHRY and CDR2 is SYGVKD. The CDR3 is CAISHMSGDEQFF. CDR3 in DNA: TGTGCCATCAGCCACATGTCAGGTGATGAGCAGTTCTTC.

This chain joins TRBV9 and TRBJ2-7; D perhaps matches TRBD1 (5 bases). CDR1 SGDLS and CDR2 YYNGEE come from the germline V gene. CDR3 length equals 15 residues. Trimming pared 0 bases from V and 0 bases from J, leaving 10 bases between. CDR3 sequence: CASSVAAGNSYEQYF. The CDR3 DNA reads TGTGCCAGCAGCGTAGCGGCAGGGAACTCCTACGAGCAGTACTTC.

The CDR3 sequence is CASSVTSGLQETQYF. CDR3 coding DNA: TGTGCCAGCAGTGTCACTAGCGGGCTCCAAGAGACCCAGTACTTC. The chain couples TRBV28 to TRBJ2-5, with TRBD2 matching over 9 bases. After removal of 5 bases from V and 1 base from J, the junction contained 5 bases not matched to a gene. Looked up from germline, CDR1 is MDHEN and CDR2 is SYDVKM. This CDR3 has 15 amino acids. Full variable domain (outside the CDR3, taken from reference TRBV28 and TRBJ2-5): DVKVTQSSRYLVKRTGEKVFLECVQDMDHENMFWYRQDPGLGLRLIYFSYDVKMKEKGDIPEGYSVSREKKERFSLILESASTNQTSMYLCASSVTSGLQETQYFGPGTRLLVL.

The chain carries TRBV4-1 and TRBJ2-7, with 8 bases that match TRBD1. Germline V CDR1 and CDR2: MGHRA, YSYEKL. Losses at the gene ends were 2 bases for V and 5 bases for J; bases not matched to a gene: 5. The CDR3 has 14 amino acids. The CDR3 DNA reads TGCGCCAGCAGCCAACAGGGGGCGATCAACGAGCAGTACTTC. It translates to CASSQQGAINEQYF.

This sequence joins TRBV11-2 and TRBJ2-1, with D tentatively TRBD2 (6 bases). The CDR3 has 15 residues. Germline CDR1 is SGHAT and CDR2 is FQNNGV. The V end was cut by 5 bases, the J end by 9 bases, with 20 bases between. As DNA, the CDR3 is TGTGCCAGCAGCCCGCCTGGGCTCGGGGGAGGTGAGCAGTTCTTC. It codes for CASSPPGLGGGEQFF.

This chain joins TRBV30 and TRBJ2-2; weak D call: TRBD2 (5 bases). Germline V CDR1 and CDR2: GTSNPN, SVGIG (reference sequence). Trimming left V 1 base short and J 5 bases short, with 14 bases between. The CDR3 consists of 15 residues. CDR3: CAWSGSKTGTGELFF. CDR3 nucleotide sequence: TGTGCCTGGAGTGGCTCTAAAACGGGGACCGGGGAGCTGTTTTTT.

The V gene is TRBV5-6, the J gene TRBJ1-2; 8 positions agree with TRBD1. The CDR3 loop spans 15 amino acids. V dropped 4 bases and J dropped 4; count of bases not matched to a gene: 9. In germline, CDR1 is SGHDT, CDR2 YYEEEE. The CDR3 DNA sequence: TGTGCCAGCAGCCGGACAGGGAGGCCTTCCTATGGCTACACCTTC. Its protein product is CASSRTGRPSYGYTF.

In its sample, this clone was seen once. CDR3 nucleotide sequence: TGTGCCAGCAGCAATCTAGGACCTTCAGGGCTGGATGAGCAGTTCTTC. Residues: CASSNLGPSGLDEQFF. The rearrangement joins TRBV2 to TRBJ2-1; perhaps TRBD1 as D (5 bases). The CDR3 has 16 amino acids. The germline CDR1 and CDR2 sequences are SNHLY and FYNNEI. V was cut by 6 bases and J by 8 bases, with 23 bases left in between.

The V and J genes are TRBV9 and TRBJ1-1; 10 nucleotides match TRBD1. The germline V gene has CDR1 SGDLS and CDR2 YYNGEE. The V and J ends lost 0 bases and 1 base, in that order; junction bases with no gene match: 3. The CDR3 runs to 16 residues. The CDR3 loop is CASSVGWTGGNTEAFF. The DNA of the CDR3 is TGTGCCAGCAGCGTAGGGTGGACAGGGGGGAACACTGAAGCTTTCTTT.